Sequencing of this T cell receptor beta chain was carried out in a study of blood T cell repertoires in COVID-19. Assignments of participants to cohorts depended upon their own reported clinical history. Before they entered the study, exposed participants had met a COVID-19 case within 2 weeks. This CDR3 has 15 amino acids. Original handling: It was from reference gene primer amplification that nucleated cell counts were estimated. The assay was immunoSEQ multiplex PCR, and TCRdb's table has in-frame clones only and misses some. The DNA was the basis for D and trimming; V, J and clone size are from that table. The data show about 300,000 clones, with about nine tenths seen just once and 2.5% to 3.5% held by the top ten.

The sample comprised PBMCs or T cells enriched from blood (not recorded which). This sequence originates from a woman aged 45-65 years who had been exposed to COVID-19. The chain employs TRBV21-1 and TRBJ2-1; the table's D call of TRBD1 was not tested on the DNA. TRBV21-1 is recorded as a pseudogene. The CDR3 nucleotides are TGTGCCAGCTTACACAGGGGATTCCGTGAGGATGAGCAGTTCTTC. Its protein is CASLHRGFREDEQFF.